This TCR beta chain stems from a study of blood T cell repertoires in COVID-19. Study details: The study drew acute and convalescent COVID-19 samples from the United States, Italy and Spain.

This table comes from immunoSEQ multiplex PCR, and its TCRdb copy is limited to in-frame clones, with some not included. The data show fewer than 250,000 clones, more than 70% seen once. This clone was observed a single time. The CDR3 is made up of 17 amino acids. Trimming removed 5 bases from V and 3 bases from J; junction bases left unmatched: 13. Germline V lookup: CDR1 MNHEY, CDR2 SMNVEV (reference sequence). The specimen sequenced was peripheral blood. The origin of this receptor is a man in his fifties with active or convalescent COVID-19. The V call is TRBV27, the J call TRBJ2-3; TRBD2 matches 8 bases. The CDR3 loop reads CASSVPGGGLGTDTQYF. The CDR3 nucleotides read TGTGCCAGCAGTGTCCCGGGGGGGGGCCTTGGAACAGATACGCAGTATTTT.